These 11 T cell receptor beta chains share one sample of origin, sequenced in a study of T-cell reconstitution after alpha-beta-depleted transplantation in children. Researchers prepared the TCRbeta library using unique molecular identifiers, the study reports. In TCRdb, the PCR reads were re-called with MiXCR into one record per CDR3 protein. The table shows around 960,000 distinct CDR3 sequences, with under 30% occurring only once. This specimen was PBMCs, mostly from graft donor cells, taken 360 days after TCRalphabeta/CD19-depleted stem cell transplant. The receptors were gathered from a boy in the first two years of life who had a stem cell transplant for SCID, so the T cells may come from the graft donor.

The chain employs TRBV10-3 and TRBJ2-2, with 9 bases lining up with TRBD1. J was trimmed by 5 bases and V by 4 bases; bases with no gene match: 8. Germline V gene lookup returns CDR1 ENHRY and CDR2 SYGVKD. CDR3 length equals 16 residues. This chain's CDR3 is CAISVSSGTGTGELFF. The CDR3 DNA sequence: TGTGCCATCAGTGTTTCAAGCGGGACAGGGACCGGGGAGCTGTTTTTT.

The table lists this clonotype with a few counts. This sequence joins TRBV12-3 or TRBV12-4 and TRBJ2-1; possible D gene TRBD2, 7 bases. This CDR3 contains 16 residues. The V end lost 4 bases, the J end lost 7 bases, and 20 bases lay between the germline ends. In DNA, the CDR3 is TGTGCCAGCAGTTACGAAAGGGGGGGGCCCAGGAATGAGCAGTTCTTC. Its translation is CASSYERGGPRNEQFF.

The CDR3 nucleotides read TGTGCCAGCAGCGTAGCTGGGACAGGGCCCCAAGAGACCCAGTACTTC. Amino acid sequence: CASSVAGTGPQETQYF. The chain couples TRBV9 to TRBJ2-5; 9 bases are a match to TRBD1. The CDR3 has 16 amino acids. V lost 0 bases to trimming and J lost 1 base; unmatched junction nucleotides: 4. The V gene's germline CDR1 is SGDLS and CDR2 YYNGEE.

This clonotype was seen only a few times. V gene TRBV5-6 combines with J gene TRBJ2-6; D is undetermined. V was shortened by 0 bases and J by 9 bases, with 19 bases between the two germline ends. The CDR3 spans 17 residues. The germline V gene has CDR1 SGHDT and CDR2 YYEEEE. The CDR3 loop is CASSLGPPQFWSNVLTF. The CDR3 bases are TGTGCCAGCAGCTTGGGGCCCCCTCAATTCTGGAGCAACGTCCTGACTTTC.

This clonotype was counted only a few times. The gene calls are TRBV4-2 and TRBJ2-7; a possible D gene is TRBD1 (8 bases). The length of the CDR3 is 17 residues. CDR1 is LGHNA, CDR2 YNFKEQ, per germline. V was clipped by 0 bases and J by 2 bases, with 17 bases between them. DNA of the CDR3: TGTGCCAGCAGCCAAGATGCGGGGGACAGGCTCGCCTACGAGCAGTACTTC. Its protein product is CASSQDAGDRLAYEQYF.

The chain links TRBV10-3 to TRBJ2-7; D is perhaps TRBD2 (6 bases). CDR3 length: 14 residues. The germline V gene has CDR1 ENHRY and CDR2 SYGVKD. The germline V and J ends were trimmed by 8 bases and 1 base, with 15 bases remaining between them. The CDR3 loop reads CAIRAQEGSYEQYF. In DNA, the CDR3 is TGTGCCATCCGAGCCCAGGAGGGTTCCTACGAGCAGTACTTC.

This clonotype was detected a few times. The chain couples TRBV6-6 to TRBJ1-1, with 7 bases aligning to TRBD1. J lost 9 bases, V lost 7 bases, and 11 bases had no gene match. This CDR3 contains 13 residues. Germline lookup yields CDR1 MNHNY and CDR2 SVGAGI (reference sequence). Written as DNA, the CDR3 is TGTGCCAGCAACTTAAGCAGGGGGAGCAAAGCTTTCTTT. It translates to CASNLSRGSKAFF.

This chain connects TRBV5-1 to TRBJ1-5; TRBD1 is a possible D gene (5 bases). This CDR3 is built from 15 residues. The germline V and J ends were trimmed by 1 base and 7 bases, with 15 bases remaining between them. Germline-derived CDR1 and CDR2 are SGHRS and YFSETQ. CDR3 in amino acids: CASSLLGSGNQPQHF. CDR3 nucleotides: TGCGCCAGCAGCTTGTTAGGGTCAGGGAACCAGCCCCAGCATTTT.

This chain links TRBV24-1 with TRBJ2-1, with TRBD2 matching over 7 bases. Trimming at V came to 3 bases and at J to 0 bases, leaving 10 bases not matched to a gene. This CDR3 has 18 amino acids. Per the germline V gene, CDR1 is KGHDR and CDR2 is SFDVKD. CDR3 in DNA: TGTGCCACCAGTGATCCAGGACCGGGACTAAGCTCCTACAATGAGCAGTTCTTC. This sequence encodes CATSDPGPGLSSYNEQFF.

J is TRBJ2-5 and V is TRBV20-1; D is possibly TRBD1 (7 bases). CDR3 length equals 13 residues. CDR1 and CDR2 from the germline V gene are DFQATT and SNEGSKA (reference sequence). The V end was cut by 2 bases, the J end by 3 bases, with 10 bases between. The CDR3 here is CSARQGGEETQYF. The CDR3, as DNA: TGCAGTGCTAGACAGGGGGGAGAAGAGACCCAGTACTTC.

The chain employs TRBV12-3 or TRBV12-4 and TRBJ2-3; the D is unclear. The CDR3 sequence is 15 residues long. The ends were cut back, 3 bases at V and 1 base at J, with 11 bases in the middle. CDR3 bases: TGTGCCAGCAGTTTGGGCATCCTTGGCACAGATACGCAGTATTTT. Its translation: CASSLGILGTDTQYF.